The clone carrying this TCR beta chain has more than one count but fewer than ten. TCRdb reprocessed the RT-PCR reads via MiXCR and lists one record per CDR3 protein. The table records more than 850,000 distinct CDR3 sequences, 15% to 20% of them present only once. The data are from a study of patients and donors after allogeneic stem cell transplantation. With V trimmed by 2 bases and J by 3 bases, 4 bases remained unmatched. Germline V CDR1 and CDR2: MDHEN, SYDVKM. This CDR3 is 15 amino acids long. Sequencing used blood, either unsorted or a sorted T cell fraction (not recorded which). This chain joins TRBV28 and TRBJ2-5; 9 bases agree with TRBD1. The source of this sequence is a human donor who was either an allogeneic HSCT recipient or a stem cell or donor lymphocyte infusion donor (not recorded which). It is not recorded whose cells these are; they may come from a transplant donor. The CDR3 loop reads CASSLRGQGEETQYF. The CDR3 DNA sequence: TGTGCCAGCAGTTTAAGGGGACAGGGAGAAGAGACCCAGTACTTC.